Sequencing of this T cell receptor beta chain was carried out in a study of blood T cell repertoires in COVID-19 (dated by TCRdb to the early 2020s). Describing the broader study: Collaborator samples came from the United States, Italy and Spain and covered acute and convalescent phases of COVID-19. Where available, HLA class I and class II types were taken from metadata supplied by the sample provider and were not determined by assay-based typing. The repertoires were released in a freely available public database intended as a resource for research on the immune response to SARS-CoV-2. Subjects who had been exposed to COVID-19, were actively infected with it, or had recovered from it provided the deeply sampled blood TCRbeta repertoires that made up the dataset. The samples were drawn from two sources: the first 160 participants of the ongoing ImmuneRACE study, and 1,000 to 1,500 subjects contributed by 6 global collaborators. The prospective study material was composed of cDNA or gDNA derived from T cells, B-cell-depleted T cells, or PBMCs. A de-identified subject ID, COVID-19 status, age in years and sex were almost always included in the sample metadata.

TCRbeta CDR3 regions were amplified from genomic DNA by means of the immunoSEQ Assay, a bias-controlled multiplex PCR. Concerning the study's data processing: Nucleated cell counts per sample were estimated from amplification of reference gene primers within the assay. To quantify the absolute abundance of each unique TCRbeta CDR3 rearrangement, sequence reads were collapsed and filtered. For each sample, productive Simpson clonality was calculated as the square root of Simpson's diversity index over productive rearrangements. TCRdb carries this immuneACCESS record with in-frame sequences only. Its versions omit some clonotypes, under half of them owing to an unresolved V gene in the studies checked, with the rest unexplained. The D gene and trimming were derived from the DNA, and the V and J assignments and clone size from that table. This sample is represented by 85,000 to 120,000 clones; around 80% of them were singletons. The top ten hold 9.8% of the sample.

Broader findings and caveats from the paper: The amount of clinical and demographic metadata varied by source and participant and was provided uncurated.

Regarding this clone: Its recognized antigen is unknown. The record has no base qualities; no much larger clone is one base away.

Collaborating institutions collected whole blood in K2EDTA tubes following their own protocols. For TCRbeta analysis, collaborator samples were shipped as frozen whole blood, as isolated PBMCs, or as DNA extracted from either sample type. V is trimmed back by 0 bases and J by 3 bases, and the junction contains 10 bases that no gene match accounts for. The CDR3 starts with the cysteine, ends with the phenylalanine, and has 19 residues. Kept here is only the CDR3 DNA, which spans 57 bases and is read in frame from base 1. CDR1 and CDR2 were assigned from the germline V gene as SGHRS and YFSETQ. Sequencing input: peripheral blood. This receptor chain uses TRBV5-1 and TRBJ1-4; TRBD1 lines up with 11 middle nucleotides. The clonotype originates from a man aged 55 to 70 with active or convalescent COVID-19. The DNA sequence is given as TGCGCCAGCAGCTTGGTTCCCCACGGGACAGGGGGAGCTAATGAAAAACTGTTTTTT. Protein translation: CASSLVPHGTGGANEKLFF.